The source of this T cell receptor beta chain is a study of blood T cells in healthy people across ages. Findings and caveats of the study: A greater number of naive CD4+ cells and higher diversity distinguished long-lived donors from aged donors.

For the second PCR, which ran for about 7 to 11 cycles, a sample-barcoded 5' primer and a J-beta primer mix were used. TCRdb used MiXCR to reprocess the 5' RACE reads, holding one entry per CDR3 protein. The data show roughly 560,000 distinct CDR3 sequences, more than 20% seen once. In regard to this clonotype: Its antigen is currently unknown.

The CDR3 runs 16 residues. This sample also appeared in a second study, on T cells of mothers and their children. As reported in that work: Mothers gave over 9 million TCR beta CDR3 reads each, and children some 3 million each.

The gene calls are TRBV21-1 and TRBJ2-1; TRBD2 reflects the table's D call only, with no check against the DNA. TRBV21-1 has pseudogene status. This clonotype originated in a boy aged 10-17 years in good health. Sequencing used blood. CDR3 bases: TGTGCCAGCAGCGGGGGACTAGCGGGGACCTACAATGAGCAGTTCTTC. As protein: CASSGGLAGTYNEQFF.